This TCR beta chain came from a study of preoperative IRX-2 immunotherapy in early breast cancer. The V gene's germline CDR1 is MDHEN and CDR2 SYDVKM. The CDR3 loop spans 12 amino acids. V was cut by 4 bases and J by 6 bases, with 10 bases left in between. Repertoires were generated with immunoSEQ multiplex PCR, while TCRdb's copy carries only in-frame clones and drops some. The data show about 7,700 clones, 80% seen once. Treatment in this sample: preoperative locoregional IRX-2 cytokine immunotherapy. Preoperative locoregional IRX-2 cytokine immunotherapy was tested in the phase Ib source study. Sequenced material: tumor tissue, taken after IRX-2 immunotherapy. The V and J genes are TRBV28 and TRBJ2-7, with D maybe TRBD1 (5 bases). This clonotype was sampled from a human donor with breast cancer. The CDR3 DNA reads TGTGCCAGCAGTTCACGAAGGGGCGAGCAGTACTTC. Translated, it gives CASSSRRGEQYF.